The entry below describes one T cell receptor beta chain. It lacks a known antigen. Within one base of it there is no much larger clone, and no base qualities were kept. From a lookup of the germline V gene, CDR1 and CDR2 are MNHEY and SVGAGI. The CDR3, from cysteine to phenylalanine, totals 15 residues. Left in the record is the CDR3 DNA by itself, 45 bases read in frame from the first base. At the junction V is shortened by 8 bases and J by 0 bases, with 15 bases in between. TCRbeta CDR3 regions were amplified from genomic DNA by means of the immunoSEQ Assay, a bias-controlled multiplex PCR. The study's own analysis went as follows. Nucleated cell counts per sample were estimated from amplification of reference gene primers within the assay. Sequence reads were collapsed and filtered to measure the absolute abundance of every unique TCRbeta CDR3 rearrangement. Productive Simpson clonality was computed per sample as the square root of Simpson's diversity index over productive rearrangements. TCRdb mirrors the immuneACCESS table, restricted to in-frame sequences. Some clones are absent from its copies; in checked studies, under half trace to an unresolved V gene, and the reason for the others is unknown. From that table come the V and J calls and clone size; the DNA was used to work out D and trimming. The table for this sample lists 85,000 to 100,000 clones; about 78% of them were counted only once. About 8.7% of the sample is held by the ten biggest clonotypes.

Another Seattle source contributed samples from volunteer blood donors who had recovered from COVID-19. Whole blood was collected in K2EDTA tubes by collaborating institutions according to the institutions' own protocols. For TCRbeta analysis, collaborator samples were shipped as frozen whole blood, as isolated PBMCs, or as DNA extracted from either sample type. The sample is drawn from a study of blood T cell repertoires in COVID-19 (dated by TCRdb to about 2020). For the study in its entirety: Samples covering the acute and convalescent phases of COVID-19 were provided by collaborators in the United States, Italy and Spain. The material from the prospective study consisted of cDNA or gDNA derived from T cells, B-cell-depleted T cells, or PBMCs. Deeply sampled blood TCRbeta repertoires from subjects exposed to, actively infected with, or recovered from COVID-19 were included in the dataset. A freely available public database, intended as a resource for researchers studying the immune response to SARS-CoV-2, is where the repertoires were released. The samples were drawn from the first 160 participants of the ongoing ImmuneRACE study and from under 1,500 subjects provided by 6 global collaborators. A de-identified subject ID, COVID-19 status, age in years and sex were almost always included in the sample metadata. HLA class I and class II types, where available, came from metadata supplied by the sample provider rather than from assay-based typing. The paper as a whole reports these results and caveats: The quantity of clinical and demographic metadata differed by source and by participant and was supplied without curation.

This chain is built from TRBV6-5 and TRBJ2-3; TRBD2 is possibly the D segment (5 matching bases). Sequencing used peripheral blood. The clonotype originates from a man aged 45 to 65 who had recovered from COVID-19. The nucleotides are TGTGCCAGCGGTAGACTAAAATCTAGCACAGATACGCAGTATTTT. It codes for CASGRLKSSTDTQYF.